This entry lists 2 T cell receptor beta chains sequenced from one sample in a study of shared clonotypes between healthy human individuals (dated by TCRdb to about 2020). CD8 naive samples were CD45RO-negative cells positively selected for CCR7, giving a CD45RA+CCR7+ population that excluded TemRA cells. Library preparation was by the immunoSEQ multiplex PCR assay. TCRdb stores this immuneACCESS table with in-frame sequences only. Part of the clones is absent; in the studies checked, under half of the shortfall reflects unresolved V genes, and no reason is known for the rest. This sample is represented by around 2,000,000 clones; around 93% of them were singletons. The top ten hold 1.7% of the sample. The sample consisted of naive CD8+ T cells from PBMCs. The cell subset or site label on this specimen signifies: CD45RA+CCR7+. The receptor set was obtained from a man younger than 35 in good health. Some clones in this sample may be carry-over from other donors' samples.

Regarding this clone: The sample contains more than one DNA sequence encoding this CDR3. The rearrangement joins TRBV7-8 to TRBJ1-1; D is possibly TRBD1 (6 bases). The germline V gene encodes CDR1 SGHVS and CDR2 FQNEAQ. The CDR3 totals 13 residues. V lost 1 base and J lost 8, with 11 bases in between. For the CDR3, the DNA is TGTGCCAGCAGCTTAGGGCAGGGGACAGAAGCTTTCTTT. Translating it yields CASSLGQGTEAFF.

This clone appeared a few times. V gene TRBV19 combines with J gene TRBJ1-5, with D hard to call. This CDR3 spans 13 amino acids. V lost 3 bases to trimming and J lost 5 bases, with 8 bases between them. Per germline, CDR1 LNHDA and CDR2 SQIVND (reference sequence). The CDR3 region is CASSIVLDQPQHF. The CDR3 coding sequence is TGTGCCAGTAGTATTGTATTAGATCAGCCCCAGCATTTT.